This T cell receptor (beta chain) was sequenced during a study of T cell responses to AZD1222 COVID-19 vaccine. Trimming stripped 3 bases from V and 5 bases from J, with 8 bases between. Looked up from germline, CDR1 is WNHNN and CDR2 is SYGVQD (reference sequence). This CDR3 contains 13 residues. Sequenced by immunoSEQ multiplex PCR; TCRdb stores in-frame clones only, minus some. The table has 150,000 to 200,000 clones, 88% seen once. This sequence originates from an adult who received the AZD1222 COVID-19 vaccine. This specimen was peripheral blood, taken 28 days after the second AZD1222 dose. The gene calls are TRBV10-1 and TRBJ1-5; a possible D gene is TRBD1 (6 bases). The CDR3 here is CASSDRGDQPQHF. The CDR3 nucleotides read TGCGCCAGCAGTGACAGGGGAGATCAGCCCCAGCATTTT.